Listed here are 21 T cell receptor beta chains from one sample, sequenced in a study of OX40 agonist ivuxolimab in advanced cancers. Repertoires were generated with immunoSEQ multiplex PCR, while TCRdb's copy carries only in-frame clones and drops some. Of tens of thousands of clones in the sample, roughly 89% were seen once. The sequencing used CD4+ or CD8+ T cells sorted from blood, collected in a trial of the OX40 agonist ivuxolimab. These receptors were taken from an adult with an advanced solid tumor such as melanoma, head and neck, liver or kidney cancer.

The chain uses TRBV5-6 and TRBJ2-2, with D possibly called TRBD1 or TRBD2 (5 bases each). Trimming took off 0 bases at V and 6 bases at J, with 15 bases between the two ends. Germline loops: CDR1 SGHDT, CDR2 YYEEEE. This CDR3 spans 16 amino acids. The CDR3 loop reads CASSLEASRVAGELFF. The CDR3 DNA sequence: TGTGCCAGCAGCTTGGAGGCTAGCAGGGTTGCCGGGGAGCTGTTTTTT.

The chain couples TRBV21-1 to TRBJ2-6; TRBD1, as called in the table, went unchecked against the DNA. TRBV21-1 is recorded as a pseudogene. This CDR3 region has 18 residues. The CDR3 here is CASSQRDRGAYGANVLTF. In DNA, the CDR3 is TGTGCCAGCTCCCAGCGGGACAGGGGTGCTTACGGGGCCAACGTCCTGACTTTC.

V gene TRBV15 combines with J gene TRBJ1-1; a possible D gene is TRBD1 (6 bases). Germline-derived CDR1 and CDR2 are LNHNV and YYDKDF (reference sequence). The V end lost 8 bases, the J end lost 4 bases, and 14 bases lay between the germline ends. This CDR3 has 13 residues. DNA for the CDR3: TGTGCCACCGGGAGGGGACACCTCACTGAAGCTTTCTTT. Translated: CATGRGHLTEAFF.

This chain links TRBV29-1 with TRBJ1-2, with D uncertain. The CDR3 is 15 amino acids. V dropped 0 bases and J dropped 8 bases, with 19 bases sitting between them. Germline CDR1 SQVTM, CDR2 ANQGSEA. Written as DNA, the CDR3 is TGCAGCGTTGAAGATTACCCCCCGAGGGATGGGGGCTACACCTTC. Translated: CSVEDYPPRDGGYTF.

CDR3 residues: CSARGPNGYTF. Here the CDR3 DNA reads TGCAGTGCTAGAGGGCCCAATGGCTACACCTTC. This sequence joins TRBV20-1 and TRBJ1-2; D unclear. The length of the CDR3 is 11 residues. V was shortened by 1 base and J by 6 bases, with 6 bases between the two germline ends. Germline loops: CDR1 DFQATT, CDR2 SNEGSKA (reference sequence).

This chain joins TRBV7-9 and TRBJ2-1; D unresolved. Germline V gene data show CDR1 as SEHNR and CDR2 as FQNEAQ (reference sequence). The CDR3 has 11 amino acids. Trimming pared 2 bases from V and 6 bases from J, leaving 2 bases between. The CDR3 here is CASSLTNEQFF. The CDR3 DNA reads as TGTGCCAGCAGCTTAACCAATGAGCAGTTCTTC.

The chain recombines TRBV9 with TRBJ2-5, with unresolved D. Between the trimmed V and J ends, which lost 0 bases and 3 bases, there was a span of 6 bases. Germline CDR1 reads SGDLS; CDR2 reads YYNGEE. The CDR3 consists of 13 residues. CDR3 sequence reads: CASSVGNKETQYF. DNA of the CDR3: TGTGCCAGCAGCGTAGGCAATAAAGAGACCCAGTACTTC.

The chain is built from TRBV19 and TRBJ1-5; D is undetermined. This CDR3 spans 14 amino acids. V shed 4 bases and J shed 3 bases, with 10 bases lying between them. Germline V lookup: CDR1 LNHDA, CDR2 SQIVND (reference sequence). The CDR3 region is CASSRGGDNQPQHF. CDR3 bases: TGTGCCAGTAGTAGGGGAGGTGACAATCAGCCCCAGCATTTT.

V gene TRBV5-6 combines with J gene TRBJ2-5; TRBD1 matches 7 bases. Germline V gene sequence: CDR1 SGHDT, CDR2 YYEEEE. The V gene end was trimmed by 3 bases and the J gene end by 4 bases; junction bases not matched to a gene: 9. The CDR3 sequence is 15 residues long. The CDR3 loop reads CASSSRTGPRETQYF. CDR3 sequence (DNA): TGTGCCAGCAGCTCCAGGACAGGCCCTCGAGAGACCCAGTACTTC.

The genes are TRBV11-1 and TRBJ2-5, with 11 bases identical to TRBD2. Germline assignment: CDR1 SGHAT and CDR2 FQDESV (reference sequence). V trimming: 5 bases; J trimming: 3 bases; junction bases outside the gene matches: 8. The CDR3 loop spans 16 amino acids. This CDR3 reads CASSRYSGGAKETQYF. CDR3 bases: TGTGCCAGCAGCCGTTATAGCGGGGGGGCCAAAGAGACCCAGTACTTC. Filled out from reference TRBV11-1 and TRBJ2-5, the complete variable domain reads EAEVAQSPRYKITEKSQAVAFWCDPISGHATLYWYRQILGQGPELLVQFQDESVVDDSQLPKDRFSAERLKGVDSTLKIQPAELGDSAMYLCASSRYSGGAKETQYFGPGTRLLVL.

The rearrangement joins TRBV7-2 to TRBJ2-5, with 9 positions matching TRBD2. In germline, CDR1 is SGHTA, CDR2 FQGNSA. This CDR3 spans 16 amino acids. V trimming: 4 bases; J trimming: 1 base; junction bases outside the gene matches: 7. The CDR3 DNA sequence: TGTGCCAGCAGCTCTTTAGCGGGGGCTCCCCAAGAGACCCAGTACTTC. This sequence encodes CASSSLAGAPQETQYF.

CDR3 coding DNA: TGTGCCAGTAGTCTTCGGACTAGCGGGGGTCCCCCCTGGGAGCAGTACTTC. Amino acid sequence: CASSLRTSGGPPWEQYF. The genes are TRBV19 and TRBJ2-7; the match to TRBD2 covers 13 bases. The germline CDR1 and CDR2 sequences are LNHDA and SQIVND (reference sequence). The CDR3 is made up of 17 amino acids. V lost 5 bases and J lost 7; bases outside the gene matches: 14.

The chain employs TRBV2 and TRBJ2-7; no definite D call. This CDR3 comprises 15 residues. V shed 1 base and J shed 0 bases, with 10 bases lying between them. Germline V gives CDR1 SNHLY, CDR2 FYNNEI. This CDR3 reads CASSEGPPHSYEQYF. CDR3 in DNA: TGTGCCAGCAGTGAAGGTCCACCCCACTCCTACGAGCAGTACTTC.

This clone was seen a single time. Written as DNA, the CDR3 is TGTGCCAGCAGCCTGGGACTAGTCTCCTACAATGAGCAGTTCTTC. Amino acids: CASSLGLVSYNEQFF. This sequence joins TRBV7-2 and TRBJ2-1; 8 nucleotides agree with TRBD2. CDR1 and CDR2 (germline): SGHTA, FQGNSA. The CDR3 runs to 15 residues. Trimming cost V 5 bases and J 0 bases; bases outside gene matches: 3.

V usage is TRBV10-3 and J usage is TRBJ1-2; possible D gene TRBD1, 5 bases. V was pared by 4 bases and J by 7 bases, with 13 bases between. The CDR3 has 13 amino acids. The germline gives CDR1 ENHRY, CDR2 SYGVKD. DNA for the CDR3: TGTGCCATCAGTGCTCAGGGTTCCGCTGGCTACACCTTC. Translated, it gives CAISAQGSAGYTF.

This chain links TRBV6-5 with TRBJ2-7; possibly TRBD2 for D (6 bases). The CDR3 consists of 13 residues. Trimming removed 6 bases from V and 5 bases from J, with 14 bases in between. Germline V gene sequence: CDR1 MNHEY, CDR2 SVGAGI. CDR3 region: CASSPPGVHEQYF. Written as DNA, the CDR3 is TGTGCCAGCAGCCCCCCGGGGGTCCACGAGCAGTACTTC.

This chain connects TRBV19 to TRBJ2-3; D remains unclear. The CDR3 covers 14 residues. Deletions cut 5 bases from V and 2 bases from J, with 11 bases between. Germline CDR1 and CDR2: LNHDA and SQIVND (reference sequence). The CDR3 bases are TGTGCCAGTAGTTTTCTCCCCAACACAGATACGCAGTATTTT. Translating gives CASSFLPNTDTQYF.

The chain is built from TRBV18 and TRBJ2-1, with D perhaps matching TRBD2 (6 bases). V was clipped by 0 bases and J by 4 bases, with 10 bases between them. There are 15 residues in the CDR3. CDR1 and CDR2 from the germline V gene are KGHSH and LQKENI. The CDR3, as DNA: TGTGCCAGCTCACCACCGTCGGGGACTTACAATGAGCAGTTCTTC. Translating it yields CASSPPSGTYNEQFF.

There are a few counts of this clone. CDR3 amino acids: CAWSVRTAYGYTF. The DNA for the CDR3 is TGTGCCTGGAGTGTAAGGACAGCCTATGGCTACACCTTC. The chain employs TRBV30 and TRBJ1-2, with a possible D match to TRBD1 (6 bases). With 0 bases removed from V and 4 bases from J, the gap between germline ends came to 9 bases. This CDR3 contains 13 residues. The germline V gene has CDR1 GTSNPN and CDR2 SVGIG (reference sequence).

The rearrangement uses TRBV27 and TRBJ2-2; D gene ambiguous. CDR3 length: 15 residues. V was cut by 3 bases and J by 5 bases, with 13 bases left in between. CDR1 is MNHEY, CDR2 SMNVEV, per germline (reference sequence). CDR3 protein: CASSFYPPRTGELFF. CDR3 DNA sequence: TGTGCCAGCAGTTTTTACCCGCCGCGGACCGGGGAGCTGTTTTTT.

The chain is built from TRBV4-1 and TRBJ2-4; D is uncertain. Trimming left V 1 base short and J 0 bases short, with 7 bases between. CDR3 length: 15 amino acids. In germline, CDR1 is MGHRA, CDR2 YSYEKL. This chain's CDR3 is CASSQGATAKNIQYF. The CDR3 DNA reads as TGCGCCAGCAGCCAAGGGGCGACAGCCAAAAACATTCAGTACTTC.